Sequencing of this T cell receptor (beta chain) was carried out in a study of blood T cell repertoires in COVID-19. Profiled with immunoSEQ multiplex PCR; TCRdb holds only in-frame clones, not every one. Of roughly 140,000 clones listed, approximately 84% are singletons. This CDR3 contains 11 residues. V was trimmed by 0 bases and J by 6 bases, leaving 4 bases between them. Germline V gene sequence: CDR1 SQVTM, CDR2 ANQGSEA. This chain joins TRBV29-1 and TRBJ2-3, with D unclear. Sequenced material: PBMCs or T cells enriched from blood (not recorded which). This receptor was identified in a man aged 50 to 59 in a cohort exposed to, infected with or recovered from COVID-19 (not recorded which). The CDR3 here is CSVEERDTQYF. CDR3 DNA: TGCAGCGTTGAAGAGCGGGATACGCAGTATTTT.